The present T cell receptor beta chain was sequenced within a study of blood T cell repertoires in COVID-19. About the study: From T cells, B-cell-depleted T cells, or PBMCs came the material, which was cDNA or gDNA.

Method: immunoSEQ multiplex PCR; TCRdb's copy keeps in-frame clones and lacks some. Of about 230,000 clones in the sample, around nine tenths are singletons; the top ten hold 10% to 12%. This clone has a handful of counts. Between the trimmed V and J ends, which lost 0 bases and 1 base, there was a span of 18 bases. CDR3 length equals 18 residues. The germline V gene has CDR1 MNHNS and CDR2 SASEGT. Participant age was roughly 18 to 100 years, and participants resided in roughly 25 US areas. Participants' own reports of clinical history determined their cohort assignment. Cohort 3 donors counted as recovered after two negative PCRs, clearance, or resolved symptoms.

This receptor was obtained from a young man who had recovered from COVID-19. The sequenced sample was PBMCs or T cells enriched from blood (not recorded which). This chain links TRBV6-1 with TRBJ1-2; no clear D gene. This CDR3 reads CASSEARSKHDNNYGYTF. In DNA form, the CDR3 reads TGTGCCAGCAGTGAAGCGCGGTCGAAACACGATAATAACTATGGCTACACCTTC.